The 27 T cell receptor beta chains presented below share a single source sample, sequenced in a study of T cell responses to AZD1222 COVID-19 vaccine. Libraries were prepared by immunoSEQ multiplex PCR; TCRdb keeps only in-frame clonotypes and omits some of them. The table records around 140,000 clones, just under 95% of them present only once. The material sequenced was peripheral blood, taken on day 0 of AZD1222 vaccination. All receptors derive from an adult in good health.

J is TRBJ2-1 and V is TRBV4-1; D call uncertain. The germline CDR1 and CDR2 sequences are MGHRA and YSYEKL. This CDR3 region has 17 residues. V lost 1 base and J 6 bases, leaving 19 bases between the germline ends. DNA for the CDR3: TGCGCCAGCAGCCAAGTTGGCCAAACTTACGGTGGCAATGAGCAGTTCTTC. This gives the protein CASSQVGQTYGGNEQFF.

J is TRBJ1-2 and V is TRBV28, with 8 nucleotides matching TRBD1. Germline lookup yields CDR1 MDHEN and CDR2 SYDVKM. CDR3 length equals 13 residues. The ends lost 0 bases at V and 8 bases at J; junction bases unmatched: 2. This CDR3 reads CASSLWAGGGYTF. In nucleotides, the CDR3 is TGTGCCAGCAGTTTATGGGCAGGGGGCGGCTACACCTTC.

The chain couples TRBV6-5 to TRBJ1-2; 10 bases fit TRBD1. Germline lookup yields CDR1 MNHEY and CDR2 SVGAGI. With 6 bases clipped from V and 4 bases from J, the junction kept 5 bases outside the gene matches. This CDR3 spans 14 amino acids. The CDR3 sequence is CASRRGTGVYGYTF. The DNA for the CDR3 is TGTGCCAGCAGACGGGGGACAGGGGTCTATGGCTACACCTTC.

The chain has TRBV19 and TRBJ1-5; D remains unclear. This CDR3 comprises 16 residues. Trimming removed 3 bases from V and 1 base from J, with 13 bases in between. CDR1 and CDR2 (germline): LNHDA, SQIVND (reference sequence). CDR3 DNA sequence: TGTGCCAGTAGTATCCACGCCCTGGGGAGCAATCAGCCCCAGCATTTT. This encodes CASSIHALGSNQPQHF. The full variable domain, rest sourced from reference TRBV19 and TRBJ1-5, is DGGITQSPKYLFRKEGQNVTLSCEQNLNHDAMYWYRQDPGQGLRLIYYSQIVNDFQKGDIAEGYSVSREKKESFPLTVTSAQKNPTAFYLCASSIHALGSNQPQHFGDGTRLSIL.

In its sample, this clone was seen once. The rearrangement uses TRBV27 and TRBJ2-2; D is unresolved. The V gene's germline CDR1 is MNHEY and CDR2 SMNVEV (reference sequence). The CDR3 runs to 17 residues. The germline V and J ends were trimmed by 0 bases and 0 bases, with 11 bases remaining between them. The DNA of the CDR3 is TGTGCCAGCAGTTTATCGCCACGAAGGGCGAACACCGGGGAGCTGTTTTTT. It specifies CASSLSPRRANTGELFF.

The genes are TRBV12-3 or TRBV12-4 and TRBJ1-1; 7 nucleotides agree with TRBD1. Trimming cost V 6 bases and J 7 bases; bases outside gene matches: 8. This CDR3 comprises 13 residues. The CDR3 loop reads CASRKGQRLEAFF. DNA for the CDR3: TGTGCCAGCAGGAAGGGACAGCGACTTGAAGCTTTCTTT.

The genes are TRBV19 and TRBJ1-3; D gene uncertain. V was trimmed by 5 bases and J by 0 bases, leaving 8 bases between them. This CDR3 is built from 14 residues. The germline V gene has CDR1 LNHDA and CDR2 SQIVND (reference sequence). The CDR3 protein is CASSYTISGNTIYF. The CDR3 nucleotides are TGTGCCAGTAGTTATACAATCTCTGGAAACACCATATATTTT.

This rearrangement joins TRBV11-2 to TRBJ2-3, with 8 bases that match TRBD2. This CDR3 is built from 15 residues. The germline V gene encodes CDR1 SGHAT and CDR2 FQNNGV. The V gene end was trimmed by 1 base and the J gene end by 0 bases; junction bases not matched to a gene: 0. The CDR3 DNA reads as TGTGCCAGCAGCTTAGCTAGCGGGAGCACAGATACGCAGTATTTT. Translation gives CASSLASGSTDTQYF.

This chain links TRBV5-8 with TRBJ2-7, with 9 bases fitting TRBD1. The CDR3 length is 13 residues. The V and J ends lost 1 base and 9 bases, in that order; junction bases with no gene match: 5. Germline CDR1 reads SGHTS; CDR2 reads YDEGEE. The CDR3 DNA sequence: TGTGCCAGCAGCTTGAGGACAGGGGCCGGGCAGTACTTC. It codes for CASSLRTGAGQYF.

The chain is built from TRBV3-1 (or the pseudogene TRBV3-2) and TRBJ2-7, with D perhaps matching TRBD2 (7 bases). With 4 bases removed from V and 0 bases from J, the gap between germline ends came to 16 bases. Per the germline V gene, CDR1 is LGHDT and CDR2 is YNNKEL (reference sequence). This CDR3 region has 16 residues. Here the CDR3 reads CASSRSGGGRSYEQYF. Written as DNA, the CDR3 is TGTGCCAGCAGCCGCTCCGGCGGGGGCCGCTCCTACGAGCAGTACTTC.

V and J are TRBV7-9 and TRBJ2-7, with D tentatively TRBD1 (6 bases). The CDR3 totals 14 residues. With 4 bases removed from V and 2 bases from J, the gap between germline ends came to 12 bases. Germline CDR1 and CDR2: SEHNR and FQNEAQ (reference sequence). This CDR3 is CASSSKTGTYEQYF. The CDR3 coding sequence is TGTGCCAGCAGCTCAAAGACAGGAACCTACGAGCAGTACTTC.

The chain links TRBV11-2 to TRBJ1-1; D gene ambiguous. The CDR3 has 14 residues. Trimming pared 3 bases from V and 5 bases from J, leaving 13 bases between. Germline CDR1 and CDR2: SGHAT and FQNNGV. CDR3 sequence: CASSFGRVGTEAFF. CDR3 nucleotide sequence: TGTGCCAGCAGCTTCGGTCGTGTTGGGACTGAAGCTTTCTTT.

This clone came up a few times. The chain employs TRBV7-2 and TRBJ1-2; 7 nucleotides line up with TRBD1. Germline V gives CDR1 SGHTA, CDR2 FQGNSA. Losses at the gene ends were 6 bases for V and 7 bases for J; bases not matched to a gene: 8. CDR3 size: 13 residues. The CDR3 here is CASRSLRGLGYTF. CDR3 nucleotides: TGTGCCAGCAGATCCCTAAGGGGGCTTGGCTACACCTTC.

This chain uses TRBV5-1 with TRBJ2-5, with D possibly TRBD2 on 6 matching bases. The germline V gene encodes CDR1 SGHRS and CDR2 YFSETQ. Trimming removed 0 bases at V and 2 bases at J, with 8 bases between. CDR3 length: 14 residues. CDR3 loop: CASSLAGGQETQYF. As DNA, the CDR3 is TGCGCCAGCAGCTTGGCCGGGGGACAAGAGACCCAGTACTTC.

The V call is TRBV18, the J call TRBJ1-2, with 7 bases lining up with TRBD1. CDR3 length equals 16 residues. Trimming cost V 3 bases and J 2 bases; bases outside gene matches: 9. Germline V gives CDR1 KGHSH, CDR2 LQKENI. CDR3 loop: CASSPRIAGQNYGYTF. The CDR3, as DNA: TGTGCCAGCTCACCCCGAATAGCGGGACAGAACTATGGCTACACCTTC.

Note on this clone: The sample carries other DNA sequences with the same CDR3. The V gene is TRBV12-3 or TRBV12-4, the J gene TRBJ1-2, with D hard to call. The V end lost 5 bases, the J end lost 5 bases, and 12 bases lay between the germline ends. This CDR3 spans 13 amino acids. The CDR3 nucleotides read TGTGCCAGCAGTCTCGGACGCGGGTATGGCTACACCTTC. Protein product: CASSLGRGYGYTF.

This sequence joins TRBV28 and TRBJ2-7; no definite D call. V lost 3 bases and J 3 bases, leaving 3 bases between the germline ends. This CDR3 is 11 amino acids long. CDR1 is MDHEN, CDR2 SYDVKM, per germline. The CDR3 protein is CASSFHYEQYF. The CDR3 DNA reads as TGTGCCAGCAGTTTTCACTACGAGCAGTACTTC.

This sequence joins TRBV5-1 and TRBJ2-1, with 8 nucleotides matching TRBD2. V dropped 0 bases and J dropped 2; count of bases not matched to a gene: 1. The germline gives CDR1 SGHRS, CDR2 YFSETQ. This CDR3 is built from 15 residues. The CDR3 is CASSLATSAYNEQFF. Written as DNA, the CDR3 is TGCGCCAGCAGCTTGGCGACTAGCGCCTACAATGAGCAGTTCTTC.

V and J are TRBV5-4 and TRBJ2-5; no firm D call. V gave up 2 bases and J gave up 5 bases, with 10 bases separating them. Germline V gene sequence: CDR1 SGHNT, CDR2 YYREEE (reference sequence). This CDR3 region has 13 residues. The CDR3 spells CASSFDILETQYF. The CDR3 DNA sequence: TGTGCCAGCAGCTTTGACATACTGGAGACCCAGTACTTC.

Written as DNA, the CDR3 is TGTGCCAGCAGCCAATCGGGGGGGTCCCACAATGAGCAGTTCTTC. Protein sequence: CASSQSGGSHNEQFF. The rearrangement uses TRBV3-1 (or the pseudogene TRBV3-2) and TRBJ2-1; 8 bases map to TRBD2. CDR1 is LGHDT, CDR2 YNNKEL, per germline (reference sequence). Unmatched junction bases numbered 5, after V lost 2 bases and J lost 5 bases. This CDR3 has 15 residues.

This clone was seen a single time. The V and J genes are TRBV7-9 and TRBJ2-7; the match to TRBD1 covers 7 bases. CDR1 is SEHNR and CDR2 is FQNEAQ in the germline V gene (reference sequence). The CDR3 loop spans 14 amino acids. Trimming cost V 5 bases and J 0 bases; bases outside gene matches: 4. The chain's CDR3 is CASSLRDSSYEQYF. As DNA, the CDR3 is TGTGCCAGCAGCCTCCGGGACAGCTCCTACGAGCAGTACTTC.

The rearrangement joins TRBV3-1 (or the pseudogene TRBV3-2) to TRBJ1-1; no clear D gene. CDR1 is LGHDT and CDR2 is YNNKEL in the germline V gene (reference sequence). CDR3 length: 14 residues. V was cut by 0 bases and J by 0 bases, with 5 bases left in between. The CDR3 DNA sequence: TGTGCCAGCAGCCAAGATCAGGTGAACACTGAAGCTTTCTTT. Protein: CASSQDQVNTEAFF.

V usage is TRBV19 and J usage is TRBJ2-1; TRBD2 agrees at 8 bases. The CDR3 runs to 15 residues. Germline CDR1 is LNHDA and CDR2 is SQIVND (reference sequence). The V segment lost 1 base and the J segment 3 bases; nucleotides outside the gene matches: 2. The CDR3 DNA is TGTGCCAGTAGTATAGGCGGGAGGATCTACAATGAGCAGTTCTTC. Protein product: CASSIGGRIYNEQFF.

The CDR3 DNA reads TGTGCCAGCAGCATACAGGGGAACACTGAAGCTTTCTTT. Translated: CASSIQGNTEAFF. V is TRBV11-1 and J is TRBJ1-1; D perhaps matches TRBD1 (6 bases). This CDR3 is built from 13 residues. The V and J ends lost 5 bases and 1 base respectively, with 8 bases between them. The germline CDR1 and CDR2 sequences are SGHAT and FQDESV (reference sequence). The whole variable domain, filled in from reference TRBV11-1 and TRBJ1-1, reads EAEVAQSPRYKITEKSQAVAFWCDPISGHATLYWYRQILGQGPELLVQFQDESVVDDSQLPKDRFSAERLKGVDSTLKIQPAELGDSAMYLCASSIQGNTEAFFGQGTRLTVV.

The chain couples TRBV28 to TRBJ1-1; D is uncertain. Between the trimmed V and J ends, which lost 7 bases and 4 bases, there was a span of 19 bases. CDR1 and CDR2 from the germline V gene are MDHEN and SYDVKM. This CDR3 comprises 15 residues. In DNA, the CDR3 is TGTGCCAGCACCGAAATGGGTGAGGGCTTCACTGAAGCTTTCTTT. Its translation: CASTEMGEGFTEAFF.

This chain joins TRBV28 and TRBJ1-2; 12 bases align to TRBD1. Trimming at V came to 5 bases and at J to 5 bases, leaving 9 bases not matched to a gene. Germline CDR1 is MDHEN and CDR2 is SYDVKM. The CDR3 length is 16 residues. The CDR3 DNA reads TGTGCCAGCAGTCATCGTGGGACAGGGGGCGGGTATGGCTACACCTTC. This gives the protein CASSHRGTGGGYGYTF.

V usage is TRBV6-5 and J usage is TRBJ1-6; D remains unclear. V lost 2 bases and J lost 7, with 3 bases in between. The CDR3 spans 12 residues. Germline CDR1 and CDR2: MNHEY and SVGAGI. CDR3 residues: CASSYMNSPLHF. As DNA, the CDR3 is TGTGCCAGCAGTTACATGAATTCACCCCTCCACTTT.